Here is one TCR beta chain with its context. This entry belongs to a study of blood T cell repertoires in COVID-19. Study as a whole: T cells, B-cell-depleted T cells, or PBMCs provided the cDNA or gDNA that served as material.

Enrolled through a virtual design, the participants were between roughly 18 and 90 years of age and came from about two dozen US areas. Cohorts were determined from participant-reported clinical history. Per the original methods: Reference gene primer amplification gave nucleated cell count estimates. Measured with immunoSEQ multiplex PCR; TCRdb has only the in-frame clones, and not every one. V and J calls and clone size come straight from that table; D and trimming were deduced from the DNA. The profile shows fewer than 350,000 clones, about 86% of them singletons. Input material: PBMCs or T cells enriched from blood (not recorded which). This clonotype originated in a middle-aged woman with acute COVID-19.

CDR3 loop: CASSLLTGGLNGYTF. DNA of the CDR3: TGTGCCAGCAGTTTATTGACAGGGGGACTCAATGGCTACACCTTC. This chain connects TRBV27 to TRBJ1-2, with 9 bases identical to TRBD1. V shed 1 base, J shed 6 bases, and the junction held 6 bases outside the gene matches. The CDR3 extends over 15 amino acids. In germline, CDR1 is MNHEY, CDR2 SMNVEV (reference sequence).